This T cell receptor (beta chain) was obtained from a study of blood T cell repertoires in COVID-19. Whole-study context: Samples representing acute and convalescent COVID-19 were sourced from the United States, Italy and Spain. The analysed material was cDNA or gDNA that came from T cells, B-cell-depleted T cells, or PBMCs.

As originally analysed: Quantification of nucleated cells was approximated via reference gene primer amplification. TCRdb's copy holds only in-frame clones and misses some; the assay was immunoSEQ multiplex PCR. V and J calls and clone size follow that table, whereas D and trimming were derived from the DNA. This sample has about 97,000 clones, with around 90% found just once. Material for sequencing was peripheral blood. This receptor was taken from a man aged 50-60 years with active COVID-19.

The CDR3 loop is CASSTTGDLGEQYF. The DNA of the CDR3 is TGTGCCAGCAGCACGACAGGGGACTTGGGCGAGCAGTACTTC. This sequence joins TRBV5-4 and TRBJ2-7; 8 positions agree with TRBD1. V gave up 4 bases and J gave up 6 bases; unmatched junction bases: 9. From germline, CDR1 is SGHNT and CDR2 YYREEE (reference sequence). The CDR3 spans 14 residues.